A single sample gave rise to the 23 T cell receptor beta chains below, sequenced in a study of CD8+CD57+ T cells in acquired aplastic anemia (dated by TCRdb to about 2018). These reads were obtained on an Illumina HiSeq 2000. Genomic DNA was used as template for profiling of TCR beta VDJ combinations and CDR3 sequences. Clones were called with MiXCR by TCRdb after fastp trimmed the public reads at Q25, and only in-frame beta chains were retained. One record per CDR3 amino acid sequence lists the most common genes and DNA. This sample holds about 270,000 distinct CDR3 sequences; approximately 56% were observed only once. Of the sample, approximately 8.2% is held by the ten largest clones. Sequencing was performed on sorted CD4+, CD8+, or CD8+CD57+ T cells (not recorded which) from PBMCs. The receptors come from a human donor with severe aplastic anemia or a healthy control (not recorded which).

This chain joins TRBV18 and TRBJ1-6, with TRBD1 identical over 7 bases. The CDR3 spans 19 residues. The germline V gene encodes CDR1 KGHSH and CDR2 LQKENI. V lost 3 bases and J lost 4; bases outside the gene matches: 15. Written as DNA, the CDR3 is TGTGCCAGCTCACCCCTAGATTTTCGGGGACAGAGATATAATTCACCCCTCCACTTT. Translation gives CASSPLDFRGQRYNSPLHF.

The chain joins TRBV5-1 to TRBJ2-7; 7 bases line up with TRBD1. V dropped 4 bases and J dropped 0; count of bases not matched to a gene: 7. CDR1 and CDR2 (germline): SGHRS, YFSETQ. The CDR3 extends over 15 amino acids. CDR3 sequence reads: CASSLEQGLSYEQYF. In DNA form, the CDR3 reads TGCGCCAGCAGCCTGGAACAGGGGCTCTCCTACGAGCAGTACTTC.

The chain joins TRBV9 to TRBJ2-2, with D maybe TRBD1 (6 bases). The CDR3 contains 16 residues. The V end lost 0 bases, the J end lost 3 bases, and 12 bases lay between the germline ends. Germline loops: CDR1 SGDLS, CDR2 YYNGEE. CDR3 region: CASSVASGAHTGELFF. The DNA for the CDR3 is TGTGCCAGCAGCGTAGCGTCAGGGGCGCACACCGGGGAGCTGTTTTTT.

A note on this clonotype: The germline gene is not matched at one end of the junction; a read error may be the cause. This chain connects TRBV7-3 to TRBJ1-2; D might be TRBD1 (5 bases). The CDR3 is 14 residues long. Germline assignment: CDR1 SGHTA and CDR2 FQGTGA. The CDR3 DNA sequence: TGTGCCAGCAGCCCACTTGGGGGGACCTATGGCTACGCCTTC. Amino acid sequence: CASSPLGGTYGYAF.

In DNA, the CDR3 is TGCGCCAGCAGCCAAAGGGGGGAGGGTGGTGGCAATCAGCCCCAGCATTTT. Protein sequence: CASSQRGEGGGNQPQHF. The V gene is TRBV4-1, the J gene TRBJ1-5; maybe TRBD1 (6 bases). Germline lookup yields CDR1 MGHRA and CDR2 YSYEKL. Trimming took off 2 bases at V and 2 bases at J, with 16 bases between the two ends. The CDR3 has 17 residues.

About this clonotype: An end of the junction does not agree with germline; a read error may underlie this. This chain connects TRBV7-9 to TRBJ2-6; D is possibly TRBD1 (5 bases). Germline V gene data show CDR1 as SEHNR and CDR2 as FQNEAQ (reference sequence). This CDR3 is built from 17 residues. CDR3 sequence (DNA): TGCGCCAGCAGCCCGCTAGGGGCCTCCTCTGGGGCCAACGTCCTGACTTTC. Its translation is CASSPLGASSGANVLTF.

This clonotype has just a few counts. This may be a read error, as it is one base from a much larger clone. The chain employs TRBV6-5 and TRBJ1-4; a possible D gene is TRBD1 (6 bases). The length of the CDR3 is 13 residues. The V and J ends lost 5 bases and 8 bases respectively, with 12 bases between them. Germline CDR1 and CDR2: MNHEY and SVGAGI. CDR3 residues: CASSRNGGEKLFF. The CDR3 coding sequence is TGTGCCAGCAGTAGGAACGGGGGCGAAAAACTGTTTTTT.

As concerns this clonotype: One junction end does not reproduce the germline sequence, and a read error may be involved. The chain combines TRBV30 with TRBJ1-2; 7 bases agree with TRBD1. CDR1 is GTSNPN, CDR2 SVGIG, per germline (reference sequence). The CDR3 runs to 13 residues. The CDR3 loop is CAWRTDRDCGYTF. The CDR3 region has the DNA TGTGCCTGGAGAACCGACAGGGACTGTGGCTACACCTTT.

The table lists this clonotype with many counts. The chain links TRBV12-3 or TRBV12-4 to TRBJ2-5, with 11 bases aligning to TRBD2. The CDR3 contains 15 residues. The V gene end was trimmed by 3 bases and the J gene end by 5 bases; junction bases not matched to a gene: 5. The DNA for the CDR3 is TGTGCCAGCAGTTTTGGGACTAGCGGTGGGGAGACCCAGTACTTC. It is translated as CASSFGTSGGETQYF.

This clonotype was seen a few times. The chain couples TRBV19 to TRBJ1-5, with a weak D call TRBD1 (5 bases). Germline V lookup: CDR1 LNHDA, CDR2 SQIVND (reference sequence). The CDR3 contains 14 residues. The CDR3 bases are TGTGGCAGCGGGACGGGGGATAGCAATCAGCCCCAGCATTTT. It is translated as CGSGTGDSNQPQHF.

This clonotype showed up just a few times. This sequence joins TRBV5-4 and TRBJ2-7; possible D gene TRBD2, 7 bases. Germline loops: CDR1 SGHNT, CDR2 YYREEE (reference sequence). The CDR3 sequence is 17 residues long. With 0 bases removed from V and 1 base from J, the gap between germline ends came to 17 bases. The CDR3 bases are TGTGCCAGCAGCTTGGACAGTAGGACAGCGGGGTCCTACGAGCAGTACTTC. Its translation is CASSLDSRTAGSYEQYF.

This rearrangement joins TRBV7-7 to TRBJ2-6; 7 bases map to TRBD1. Germline V gives CDR1 SSHAT, CDR2 FNYEAQ (reference sequence). The CDR3 spans 17 residues. V lost 5 bases, J lost 3 bases, and 10 bases stayed unmatched. The CDR3 reads CASSLPTGSSGANVLTF. The CDR3 DNA follows: TGTGCCAGCAGCCTTCCGACAGGGTCTAGTGGGGCCAACGTCCTGACTTTC.

This chain joins TRBV6-5 and TRBJ2-5; no clear D gene. In germline, CDR1 is MNHEY, CDR2 SVGAGI. V lost 4 bases to trimming and J lost 4 bases, with 7 bases between them. The CDR3 has 12 residues. This CDR3 is CASSLVRETQYF. The CDR3 DNA reads as TGTGCCAGCAGTTTGGTCAGAGAGACCCAGTACTTC.

The chain uses TRBV7-6 and TRBJ2-5, with D maybe TRBD2 (5 bases). The CDR3 extends over 15 amino acids. V gave up 1 base and J gave up 5 bases, with 14 bases separating them. Germline V CDR1 and CDR2: SGHVS, FNYEAQ. In DNA, the CDR3 is TGTGCCAGCAGCTTAGAGCACGGGAACGGGGAGACCCAGTACTTC. Its protein product is CASSLEHGNGETQYF.

V usage is TRBV2 and J usage is TRBJ2-5; D possibly uses TRBD1 or TRBD2 (5 bases each). Trimming took 6 bases from V and 13 from J, leaving 15 bases between them. The CDR3 extends over 11 amino acids. In germline, CDR1 is SNHLY, CDR2 FYNNEI. The CDR3 coding sequence is TGTGCCAGCAGGGGACGGACCTCACGGTACTTC. It yields the protein CASRGRTSRYF.

This clonotype was found a few times. The chain carries TRBV12-3 or TRBV12-4 and TRBJ2-7; 8 nucleotides agree with TRBD1. This CDR3 spans 14 amino acids. The trim removed 5 bases at V and 6 bases at J, leaving 9 bases unmatched. The CDR3, as DNA: TGTGCCAGCAGTCCCGACAGGGGTCGGGTCGAGCAGTACTTC. Translation: CASSPDRGRVEQYF.

The table lists this clonotype with many counts. V gene TRBV7-2 combines with J gene TRBJ2-5; D uncertain. The ends were cut back, 5 bases at V and 1 base at J, with 8 bases in the middle. The CDR3 has 13 amino acids. Germline V lookup: CDR1 SGHTA, CDR2 FQGNSA. The CDR3 is CASSRRVQETQYF. In DNA, the CDR3 is TGTGCCAGCAGCCGACGCGTCCAAGAGACCCAGTACTTC.

This clonotype has a count of ten or more. The CDR3, as DNA: TGTGCCAGCAGCTTCGGTATAGGTATGAACACTGAAGCTTTCTTT. This gives the protein CASSFGIGMNTEAFF. This chain connects TRBV7-3 to TRBJ1-1, with no clear D. The germline V gene encodes CDR1 SGHTA and CDR2 FQGTGA. V lost 3 bases and J lost 0, with 11 bases in between. The CDR3 has 15 residues.

The table lists this clonotype with many counts. V and J are TRBV12-3 or TRBV12-4 and TRBJ2-7; a possible D gene is TRBD2 (5 bases). Trimming shortened V by 6 bases and J by 0 bases, and 15 bases separated the two germline ends. The CDR3 contains 15 residues. This CDR3 is CASSPRGAISYEQYF. In nucleotides, the CDR3 is TGTGCCAGCAGCCCCCGGGGTGCCATCTCCTACGAGCAGTACTTC.

The V call is TRBV7-6, the J call TRBJ2-1; the D gene is possibly TRBD2 (7 bases). This CDR3 has 15 amino acids. Trimming removed 4 bases from V and 5 bases from J, with 15 bases in between. Germline values: CDR1 SGHVS, CDR2 FNYEAQ. The CDR3 DNA follows: TGTGCCAGCAGCTCACGCGGGGGCGCCAACAATGAGCAGTTCTTC. Translation: CASSSRGGANNEQFF.

The chain is built from TRBV29-1 and TRBJ1-1; D ambiguous. Trimming took 5 bases from V and 1 from J, leaving 11 bases between them. This CDR3 has 13 amino acids. Germline V gene lookup returns CDR1 SQVTM and CDR2 ANQGSEA. Here the CDR3 reads CSVLGGRNTEAFF. CDR3 in DNA: TGCAGCGTTTTGGGAGGCAGGAACACTGAAGCTTTCTTT.

This clonotype occurred a few times. J is TRBJ2-5 and V is TRBV10-1; 10 bases align to TRBD1. Trimming at V came to 8 bases and at J to 3 bases, leaving 6 bases not matched to a gene. Per germline, CDR1 WNHNN and CDR2 SYGVQD (reference sequence). The CDR3 is made up of 14 amino acids. The CDR3 spells CASLIGTGEETQYF. In DNA, the CDR3 is TGCGCCAGCTTGATAGGGACAGGGGAAGAGACCCAGTACTTC.

In DNA, the CDR3 is TGTGCCAGTAGTATCGTCGGGAATAACTATGGCTACACCTTC. The encoded protein is CASSIVGNNYGYTF. The chain employs TRBV19 and TRBJ1-2; the D is unclear. Germline V gene sequence: CDR1 LNHDA, CDR2 SQIVND (reference sequence). The CDR3 runs to 14 residues. V lost 3 bases and J lost 1, with 9 bases in between. The whole variable domain, filled in from reference TRBV19 and TRBJ1-2, reads DGGITQSPKYLFRKEGQNVTLSCEQNLNHDAMYWYRQDPGQGLRLIYYSQIVNDFQKGDIAEGYSVSREKKESFPLTVTSAQKNPTAFYLCASSIVGNNYGYTFGSGTRLTVV.